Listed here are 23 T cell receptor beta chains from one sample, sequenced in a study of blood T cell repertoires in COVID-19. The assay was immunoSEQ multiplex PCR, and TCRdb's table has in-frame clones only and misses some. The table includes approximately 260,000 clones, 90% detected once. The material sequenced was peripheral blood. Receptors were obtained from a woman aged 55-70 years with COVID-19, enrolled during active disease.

In DNA form, the CDR3 reads TGTGCCGGGGATGCAGGGGTCGGTGGGGATACGCAGTATTTT. This translates into CAGDAGVGGDTQYF. The chain combines TRBV30 with TRBJ2-3; D may be TRBD1 (6 bases). Trimming stripped 8 bases from V and 6 bases from J, with 21 bases between. Germline V gives CDR1 GTSNPN, CDR2 SVGIG (reference sequence). This CDR3 is built from 14 residues.

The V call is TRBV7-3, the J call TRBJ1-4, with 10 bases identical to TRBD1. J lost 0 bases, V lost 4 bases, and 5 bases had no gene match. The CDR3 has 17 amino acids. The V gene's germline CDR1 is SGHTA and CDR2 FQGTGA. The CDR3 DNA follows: TGTGCCAGCAGCTGGACAGGGGGAAAGGCAACTAATGAAAAACTGTTTTTT. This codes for CASSWTGGKATNEKLFF.

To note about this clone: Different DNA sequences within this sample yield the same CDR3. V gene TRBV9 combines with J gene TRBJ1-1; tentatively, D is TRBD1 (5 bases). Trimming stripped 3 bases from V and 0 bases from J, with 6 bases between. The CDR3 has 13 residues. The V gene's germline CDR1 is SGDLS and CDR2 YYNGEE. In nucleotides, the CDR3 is TGTGCCAGCAGCGCGACAGTGAACACTGAAGCTTTCTTT. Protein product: CASSATVNTEAFF.

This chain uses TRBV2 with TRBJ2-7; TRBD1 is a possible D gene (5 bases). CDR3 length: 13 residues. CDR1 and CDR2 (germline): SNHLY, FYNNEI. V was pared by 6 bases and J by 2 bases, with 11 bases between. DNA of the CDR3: TGTGCCAGCAGCTACCCACAGGCCTACGAGCAGTACTTC. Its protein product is CASSYPQAYEQYF. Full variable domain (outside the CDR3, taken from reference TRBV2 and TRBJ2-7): EPEVTQTPSHQVTQMGQEVILRCVPISNHLYFYWYRQILGQKVEFLVSFYNNEISEKSEIFDDQFSVERPDGSNFTLKIRSTKLEDSAMYFCASSYPQAYEQYFGPGTRLTVT.

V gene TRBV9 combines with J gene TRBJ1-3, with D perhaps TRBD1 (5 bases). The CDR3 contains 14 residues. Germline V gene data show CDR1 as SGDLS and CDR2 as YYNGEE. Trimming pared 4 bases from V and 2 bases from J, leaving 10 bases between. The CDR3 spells CASSTVDTGNTIYF. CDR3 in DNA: TGTGCCAGCAGCACGGTGGACACTGGAAACACCATATATTTT.

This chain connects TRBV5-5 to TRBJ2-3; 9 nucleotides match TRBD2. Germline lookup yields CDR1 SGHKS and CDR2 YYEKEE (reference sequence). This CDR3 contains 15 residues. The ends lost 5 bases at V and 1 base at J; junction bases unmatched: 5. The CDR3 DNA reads TGTGCCAGCAGTTACCAGCGGGGGGGCACAGATACGCAGTATTTT. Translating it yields CASSYQRGGTDTQYF.

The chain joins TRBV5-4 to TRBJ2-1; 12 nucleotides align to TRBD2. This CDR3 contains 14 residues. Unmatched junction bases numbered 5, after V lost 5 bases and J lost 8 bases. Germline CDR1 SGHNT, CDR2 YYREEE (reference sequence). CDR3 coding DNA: TGTGCCAGCAGTCCTAGCGGGGGGGCATATGAGCAGTTCTTC. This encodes CASSPSGGAYEQFF.

The CDR3 DNA reads TGTGCCAGTACTAAGGGGACTAGCGTGAAAATTTACAATGAGCAGTTCTTC. This codes for CASTKGTSVKIYNEQFF. V usage is TRBV19 and J usage is TRBJ2-1, with 10 bases identical to TRBD2. The length of the CDR3 is 17 residues. Germline CDR1 LNHDA, CDR2 SQIVND (reference sequence). Trimming cost V 7 bases and J 4 bases; bases outside gene matches: 13. Drawing the rest from reference TRBV19 and TRBJ2-1, the complete variable domain is DGGITQSPKYLFRKEGQNVTLSCEQNLNHDAMYWYRQDPGQGLRLIYYSQIVNDFQKGDIAEGYSVSREKKESFPLTVTSAQKNPTAFYLCASTKGTSVKIYNEQFFGPGTRLTVL.

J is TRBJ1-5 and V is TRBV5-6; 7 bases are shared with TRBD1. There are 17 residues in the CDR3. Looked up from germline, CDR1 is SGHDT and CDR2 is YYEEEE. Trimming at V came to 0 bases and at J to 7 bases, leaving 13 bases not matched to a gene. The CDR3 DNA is TGTGCCAGCAGCTTGGGGCGCATGCAGGGGGTGGGCCAGCCCCAGCATTTT. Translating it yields CASSLGRMQGVGQPQHF.

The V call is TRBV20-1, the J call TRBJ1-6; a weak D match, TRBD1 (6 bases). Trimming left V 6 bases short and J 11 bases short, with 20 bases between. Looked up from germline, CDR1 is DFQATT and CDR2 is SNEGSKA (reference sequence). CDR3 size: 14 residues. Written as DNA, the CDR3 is TGCAGTGCAAGTCAGGGGTTGGGCGAAACACCCCTCCACTTT. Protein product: CSASQGLGETPLHF.

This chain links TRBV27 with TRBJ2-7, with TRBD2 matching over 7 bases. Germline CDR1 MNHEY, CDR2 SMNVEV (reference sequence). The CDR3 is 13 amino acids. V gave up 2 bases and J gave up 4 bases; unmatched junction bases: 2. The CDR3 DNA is TGTGCCAGCAGTTTAGGGGGACTATACGAGCAGTACTTC. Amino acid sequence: CASSLGGLYEQYF.

The CDR3 reads CASSYSRDNYYGYTF. CDR3 nucleotides: TGTGCCAGCAGTTATTCGAGGGACAACTACTATGGCTACACCTTC. The chain recombines TRBV6-2 or TRBV6-3 with TRBJ1-2, with a tentative D call TRBD1 (6 bases). Germline V CDR1 and CDR2: MNHEY, SVGEGT. Trimming pared 3 bases from V and 3 bases from J, leaving 14 bases between. The CDR3 is 15 amino acids.

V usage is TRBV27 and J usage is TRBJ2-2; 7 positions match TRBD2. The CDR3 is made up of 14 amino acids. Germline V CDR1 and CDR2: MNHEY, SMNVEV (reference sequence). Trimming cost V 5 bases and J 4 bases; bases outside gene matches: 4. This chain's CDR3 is CASSLSGGTGELFF. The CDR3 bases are TGTGCCAGCAGTCTTTCGGGGGGCACCGGGGAGCTGTTTTTT.

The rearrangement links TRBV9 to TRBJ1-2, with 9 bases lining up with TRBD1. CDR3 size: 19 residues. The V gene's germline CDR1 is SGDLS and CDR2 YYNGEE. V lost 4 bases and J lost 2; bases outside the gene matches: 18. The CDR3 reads CASSRRGLGDRAANYGYTF. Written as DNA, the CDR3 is TGTGCCAGCAGCCGTAGGGGTTTAGGGGACAGGGCCGCGAACTATGGCTACACCTTC.

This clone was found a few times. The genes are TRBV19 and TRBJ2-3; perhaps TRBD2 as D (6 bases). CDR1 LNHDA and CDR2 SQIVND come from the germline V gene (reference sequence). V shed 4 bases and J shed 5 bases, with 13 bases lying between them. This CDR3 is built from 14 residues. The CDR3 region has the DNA TGTGCCAGTAGTAGGTCGGGAGACCAAGATACGCAGTATTTT. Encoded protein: CASSRSGDQDTQYF.

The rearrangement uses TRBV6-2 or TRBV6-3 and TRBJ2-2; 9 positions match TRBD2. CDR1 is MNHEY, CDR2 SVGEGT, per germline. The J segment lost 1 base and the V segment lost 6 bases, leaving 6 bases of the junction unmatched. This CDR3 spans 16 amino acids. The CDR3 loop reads CASSLAGALNTGELFF. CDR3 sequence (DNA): TGTGCCAGCAGCTTAGCGGGGGCGTTGAACACCGGGGAGCTGTTTTTT.

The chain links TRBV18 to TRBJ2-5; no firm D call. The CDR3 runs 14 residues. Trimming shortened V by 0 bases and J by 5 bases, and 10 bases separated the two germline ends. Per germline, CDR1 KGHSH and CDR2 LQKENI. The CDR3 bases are TGTGCCAGCTCACCACCCACTATCGGGGAGACCCAGTACTTC. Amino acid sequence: CASSPPTIGETQYF. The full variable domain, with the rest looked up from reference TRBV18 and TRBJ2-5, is NAGVMQNPRHLVRRRGQEARLRCSPMKGHSHVYWYRQLPEEGLKFMVYLQKENIIDESGMPKERFSAEFPKEGPSILRIQQVVRGDSAAYFCASSPPTIGETQYFGPGTRLLVL.

The CDR3 sequence is CASSLPLAGIYNEQFF. For the CDR3, the DNA is TGTGCCAGCAGCTTGCCACTAGCGGGAATATACAATGAGCAGTTCTTC. The chain employs TRBV5-4 and TRBJ2-1; 10 bases agree with TRBD2. CDR1 and CDR2 (germline): SGHNT, YYREEE (reference sequence). This CDR3 is 16 amino acids long. V shed 1 base, J shed 4 bases, and the junction held 5 bases outside the gene matches.

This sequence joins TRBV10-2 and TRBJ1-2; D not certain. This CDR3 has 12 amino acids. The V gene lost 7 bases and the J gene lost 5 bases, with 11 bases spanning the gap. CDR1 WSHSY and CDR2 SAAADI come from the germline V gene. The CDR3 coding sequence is TGCGCCAGCATTGGGTCGGCATATGGCTACACCTTC. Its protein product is CASIGSAYGYTF.

CDR3 sequence reads: CSASRLNEQFF. The DNA for the CDR3 is TGCAGTGCTAGCCGACTCAATGAGCAGTTCTTC. J is TRBJ2-1 and V is TRBV20-1; D is unclear. V was pared by 3 bases and J by 6 bases, with 6 bases between. The CDR3 is 11 residues long. Germline V lookup: CDR1 DFQATT, CDR2 SNEGSKA (reference sequence).

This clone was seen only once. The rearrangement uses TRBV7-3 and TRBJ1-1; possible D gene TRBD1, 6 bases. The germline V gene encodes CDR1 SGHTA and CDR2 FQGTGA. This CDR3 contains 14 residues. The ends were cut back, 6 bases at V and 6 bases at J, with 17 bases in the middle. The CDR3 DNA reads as TGTGCCAGCAGTTCAGGACAGACGTCGCCTGAAGCTTTCTTT. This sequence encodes CASSSGQTSPEAFF.

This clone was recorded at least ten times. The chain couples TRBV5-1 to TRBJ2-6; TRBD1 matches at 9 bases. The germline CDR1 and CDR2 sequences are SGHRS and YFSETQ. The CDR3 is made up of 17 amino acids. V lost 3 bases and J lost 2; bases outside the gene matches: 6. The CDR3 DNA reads TGCGCCAGCAGCTGGACAGGGGTGAGTGCTGGGGCCAACGTCCTGACTTTC. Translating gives CASSWTGVSAGANVLTF.

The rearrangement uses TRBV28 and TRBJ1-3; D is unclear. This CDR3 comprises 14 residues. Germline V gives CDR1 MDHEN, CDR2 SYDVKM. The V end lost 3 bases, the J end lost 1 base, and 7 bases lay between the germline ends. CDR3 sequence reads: CASSFSRSGNTIYF. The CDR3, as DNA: TGTGCCAGCAGTTTCTCCAGGTCTGGAAACACCATATATTTT. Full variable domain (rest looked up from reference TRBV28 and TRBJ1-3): DVKVTQSSRYLVKRTGEKVFLECVQDMDHENMFWYRQDPGLGLRLIYFSYDVKMKEKGDIPEGYSVSREKKERFSLILESASTNQTSMYLCASSFSRSGNTIYFGEGSWLTVV.